The present T cell receptor (beta chain) was sequenced within a study of human T cells and chemical hapten exposure. Study conclusions and caveats: Expanded TCRs showed more large CDR3 clusters than pre-sensitization or healthy control sets. No shift was seen in TCRs above 1 in 1000 frequency with DPC sensitization.

As to time point: patch test 2, 6 weeks after DPC sensitization. Stated treatment: therapeutic diphenylcyclopropenone sensitization with weekly scalp DPC. Each CDR3 protein is one row after TCRdb ran MiXCR on the RACE reads. The sample consists of more than 85,000 distinct CDR3 sequences, about 10% of them appearing once. This clonotype has a handful of counts. Its cognate antigen is unknown. The CDR3 covers 14 residues. Germline lookup yields CDR1 SNHLY and CDR2 FYNNEI. The germline V and J ends were trimmed by 6 bases and 2 bases, with 12 bases remaining between them. The V call is TRBV2, the J call TRBJ2-3; TRBD2 is a possible D gene (6 bases). The source is a man in his forties with alopecia areata. Some clones in this sample may be carry-over from other donors' samples. This specimen consisted of whole blood, obtained in connection with sensitization to the hapten diphenylcyclopropenone (DPC). CDR3 sequence reads: CASSGRGHTDTQYF. As DNA, the CDR3 is TGTGCCAGCAGCGGGAGAGGTCACACAGATACGCAGTATTTT.